This paragraph covers one T cell receptor beta chain sequence. What it binds is unknown. PCR was performed using 60 Vbeta and 13 Jbeta primers. Assay used: immunoSEQ multiplex PCR; TCRdb lists only in-frame clones, some missing. This sample carries around 120,000 clones, roughly 80% of them seen once, and the ten largest clones take roughly 2%. The CDR3 runs 16 residues. Trimming left V 5 bases short and J 5 bases short, with 19 bases between. Germline CDR1 MNHNY, CDR2 SVGAGI (reference sequence). These data come from a study of cytomegalovirus exposure and HLA in healthy donors. Whole-study findings and limits: Exclusion as indistinguishable affected some V segments, including TRBV6-2 and TRBV6-3. In vitro experiments confirmed that a few CMV-associated chains were specific for CMV antigens.

This cohort consisted of healthy bone marrow donors. The TCR sequence derives from a man aged 18 to 30 in good health and CMV-seronegative. The specimen sequenced was PBMCs. This chain uses TRBV6-6 with TRBJ1-5; unclear D gene. The CDR3 sequence is CASSPLRLIEDQPQHF. CDR3 sequence (DNA): TGTGCCAGCAGTCCCCTGAGGTTGATAGAAGATCAGCCCCAGCATTTT.